This entry describes one T cell receptor beta chain. No antigen is known for it. Sequencing used immunoSEQ multiplex PCR; TCRdb keeps in-frame clones, though not all of them. The table lists millions of clones, 80% to 95% of them singletons. These data belong to a study of shared clonotypes between healthy human individuals. Study results and caveats: Donor scarcity curtailed the genetic and exposure-history diversity represented herein.

This CDR3 region has 15 residues. Looked up from germline, CDR1 is MNHEY and CDR2 is SVGAGI. V was cut by 0 bases and J by 5 bases, with 13 bases left in between. The chain uses TRBV6-5 and TRBJ1-1, with D uncertain. This receptor was identified in a man younger than 30 in good health. Some clones in this sample may be carry-over from other donors' samples. The sequenced material came from naive CD4+ T cells from PBMCs. As to subset: CD45RA+ positively selected. The CDR3 DNA follows: TGTGCCAGCAGTTACTCGCCAGTTATTTTGACTGAAGCTTTCTTT. It encodes CASSYSPVILTEAFF.